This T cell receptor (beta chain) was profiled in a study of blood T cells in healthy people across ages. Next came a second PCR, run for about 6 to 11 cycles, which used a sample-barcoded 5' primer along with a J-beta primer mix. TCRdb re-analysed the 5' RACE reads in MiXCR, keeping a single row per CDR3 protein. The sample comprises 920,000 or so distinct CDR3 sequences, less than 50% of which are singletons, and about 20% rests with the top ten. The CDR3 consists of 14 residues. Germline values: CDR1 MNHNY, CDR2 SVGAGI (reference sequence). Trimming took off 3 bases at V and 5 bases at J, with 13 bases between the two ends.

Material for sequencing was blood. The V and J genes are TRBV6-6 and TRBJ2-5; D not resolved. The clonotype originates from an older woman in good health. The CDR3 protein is CASSYIREGETQYF. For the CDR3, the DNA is TGTGCCAGCAGTTATATTAGGGAAGGGGAGACCCAGTACTTC.